This paragraph reports one T cell receptor (beta chain). Its target is unknown. The sample is drawn from a study of identical twins. Study observations and caveats: Twins shared beta out-of-frame sequences in excess, but this excess was weaker. There were fewer insertions in abundant cord blood beta clonotypes, but memory repertoires showed no such pattern. Conclusions relied on cross-sectional statistical analysis, not following the same donors.

One entry per CDR3 protein, called by TCRdb with MiXCR from the 5' RACE reads. The sample has some 790,000 distinct CDR3 sequences, 15% to 20% seen once. These records were also assigned to another study, of T cells expressing NK-cell markers. That source adds: Several donors showed these clonotypes also leading the CD3+CD56-NKG2C+ fraction.

The TCR originated in a young woman in good health. Sequenced material: PBMCs.

Here the CDR3 reads CSVGRVGEQFF. DNA of the CDR3: TGCAGCGTTGGTCGGGTTGGGGAGCAGTTCTTC. The rearrangement joins TRBV29-1 to TRBJ2-1; D remains unclear. CDR3 length: 11 amino acids. Deletions cut 4 bases from V and 10 bases from J, with 11 bases between. The germline V gene has CDR1 SQVTM and CDR2 ANQGSEA.